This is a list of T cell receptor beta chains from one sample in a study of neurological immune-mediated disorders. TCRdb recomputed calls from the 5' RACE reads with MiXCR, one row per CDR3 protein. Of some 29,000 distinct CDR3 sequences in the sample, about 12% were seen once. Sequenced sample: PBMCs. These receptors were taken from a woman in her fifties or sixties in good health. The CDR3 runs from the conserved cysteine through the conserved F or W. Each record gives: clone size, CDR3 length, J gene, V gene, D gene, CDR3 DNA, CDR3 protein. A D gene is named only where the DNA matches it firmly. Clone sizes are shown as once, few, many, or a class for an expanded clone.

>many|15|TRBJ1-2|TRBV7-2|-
TGTGCCAGCAGCTTAGCGCGAGGCAATCCCTATGGCTACACCTTC
CASSLARGNPYGYTF
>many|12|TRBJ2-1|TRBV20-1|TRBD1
TGCAGTGCGCTGGACAGGGGAGATGAGCAGTTCTTC
CSALDRGDEQFF
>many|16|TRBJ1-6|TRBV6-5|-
TGTGCCAGCAGTTACTCGAGTGACACCGATAATTCACCCCTCCACTTT
CASSYSSDTDNSPLHF
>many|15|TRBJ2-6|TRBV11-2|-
TGTGCCAGCAGCTTAGTCCGGGCCGGGGCCAACGTCCTGACTTTC
CASSLVRAGANVLTF
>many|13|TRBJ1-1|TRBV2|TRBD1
TGTGCCACCCTAACAGGGGGCGCGGGTGAAGCTTTCTTT
CATLTGGAGEAFF
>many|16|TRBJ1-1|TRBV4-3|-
TGCGCCAGCAGCCAAGATTCCGGGGACTTGGGGGCTGAAGCTTTCTTT
CASSQDSGDLGAEAFF
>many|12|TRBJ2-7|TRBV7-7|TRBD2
TGTGCCAGCAGCTTAGAGCGGGGGGAGCAGTACTTC
CASSLERGEQYF
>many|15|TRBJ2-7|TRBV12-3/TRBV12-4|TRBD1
TGTGCCAGCAGTTCCCACGGGACAGGGGGCTTCGAGCAGTACTTC
CASSSHGTGGFEQYF
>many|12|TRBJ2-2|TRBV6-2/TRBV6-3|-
TGTGCCAGCAGCCTACCTTTCGGGGAGCTGTTTTTT
CASSLPFGELFF
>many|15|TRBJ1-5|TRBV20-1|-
TGCAGTGCCTGGCCAATTGGAGGTTTCAATCAGCCCCAGCATTTT
CSAWPIGGFNQPQHF
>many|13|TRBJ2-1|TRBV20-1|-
TGCAGTGCTAGAGTTCTGGGCCTCAATGAGCAGTTCTTC
CSARVLGLNEQFF
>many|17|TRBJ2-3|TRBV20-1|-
TGCAGTGCTAGAGATGGGGGAGGAGAGTTCGGCACAGATACGCAGTATTTT
CSARDGGGEFGTDTQYF
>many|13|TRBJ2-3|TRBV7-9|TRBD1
TGTGCCATGACAGGGGCTAGCACAGATACGCAGTATTTT
CAMTGASTDTQYF
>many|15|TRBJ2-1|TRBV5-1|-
TGCGCCAGCAGCTTGCGGACGCTAGCTTCCAATGAGCAGTTCTTC
CASSLRTLASNEQFF